Following are 10 T cell receptor beta chains from one sample sequenced in a study of chemoradiotherapy in HPV16-positive cancers. Profiling relied on immunoSEQ multiplex PCR, and the TCRdb table lists in-frame clones only, not all of them. This sample has a few thousand clones; approximately 90% occur once, and the top ten carry under 4%. Source: tumor tissue, taken from a patient who underwent chemoradiotherapy. The receptors here all came from a human donor with HPV-associated anogenital cancer.

With regard to this clone: An end of the junction differs from the germline gene, which may be a read error. The chain links TRBV2 to TRBJ2-5; D is possibly TRBD2 (6 bases). The germline V gene has CDR1 SNHLY and CDR2 FYNNEI. This CDR3 region has 12 residues. The CDR3 nucleotides read TGTGCCAGCACGGGAGACCAGGAGACCCAGTACTTC. The encoded protein is CASTGDQETQYF.

V gene TRBV5-4 combines with J gene TRBJ2-5; 9 bases line up with TRBD2. The CDR3 has 16 amino acids. Germline V gene lookup returns CDR1 SGHNT and CDR2 YYREEE (reference sequence). Trimming cost V 4 bases and J 7 bases; bases outside gene matches: 14. The CDR3 sequence: CASSRMTSGVKGTQYF. The CDR3 coding sequence is TGTGCCAGCAGCCGTATGACTAGCGGAGTAAAAGGGACCCAGTACTTC.

The V and J genes are TRBV7-9 and TRBJ2-1, with a tentative D call TRBD1 (5 bases). The V and J ends lost 4 bases and 5 bases respectively, with 15 bases between them. Germline V gene sequence: CDR1 SEHNR, CDR2 FQNEAQ (reference sequence). This CDR3 has 15 amino acids. CDR3 amino acids: CASSSQGMGNNEQFF. The CDR3 nucleotides are TGTGCCAGCAGCTCTCAGGGTATGGGAAACAATGAGCAGTTCTTC.

This chain uses TRBV29-1 with TRBJ2-3; possibly TRBD1 for D (6 bases). The CDR3 consists of 14 residues. In germline, CDR1 is SQVTM, CDR2 ANQGSEA. The germline V and J ends were trimmed by 6 bases and 4 bases, with 17 bases remaining between them. The CDR3: CSVRKGVRADTQYF. The DNA of the CDR3 is TGCAGCGTGAGGAAGGGGGTGCGGGCAGATACGCAGTATTTT.

The V and J genes are TRBV23-1 and TRBJ1-3; D is undetermined. TRBV23-1 is designated an ORF whose function remains uncertain. Between the trimmed V and J ends, which lost 10 bases and 15 bases, there was a span of 10 bases. This CDR3 contains 8 residues. The CDR3 region is CAIRPPYF. The CDR3 region has the DNA TGCGCCATCCGTCCCCCATATTTT.

This chain joins TRBV7-9 and TRBJ2-1; no reliable D call. With 5 bases removed from V and 5 bases from J, the gap between germline ends came to 10 bases. The CDR3 sequence is 13 residues long. Per the germline V gene, CDR1 is SEHNR and CDR2 is FQNEAQ (reference sequence). The CDR3 sequence is CASSQNMDNEQFF. CDR3 in DNA: TGTGCCAGCAGCCAAAACATGGACAATGAGCAGTTCTTC. The complete variable domain, with remaining parts taken from reference TRBV7-9 and TRBJ2-1, reads DTGVSQNPRHKITKRGQNVTFRCDPISEHNRLYWYRQTLGQGPEFLTYFQNEAQLEKSRLLSDRFSAERPKGSFSTLEIQRTEQGDSAMYLCASSQNMDNEQFFGPGTRLTVL.

J is TRBJ1-3 and V is TRBV7-8; D not resolved. CDR1 and CDR2 from the germline V gene are SGHVS and FQNEAQ. V lost 1 base, J lost 0 bases, and 7 bases lay in between. This CDR3 is built from 15 residues. The DNA for the CDR3 is TGTGCCAGCAGCTTAGGACGGTACTCTGGAAACACCATATATTTT. This sequence encodes CASSLGRYSGNTIYF.

This chain uses TRBV20-1 with TRBJ1-2; weak D call: TRBD1 (6 bases). CDR1 and CDR2 (germline): DFQATT, SNEGSKA (reference sequence). V was trimmed by 5 bases and J by 10 bases, leaving 14 bases between them. The CDR3 consists of 11 residues. CDR3: CSAWTALYYTF. The CDR3 nucleotides are TGCAGTGCTTGGACAGCGCTCTACTACACCTTC.

This clone has only one observation. The chain links TRBV19 to TRBJ1-4; 7 nucleotides agree with TRBD1. V trimming: 5 bases; J trimming: 8 bases; junction bases outside the gene matches: 11. This CDR3 comprises 15 residues. Germline values: CDR1 LNHDA, CDR2 SQIVND (reference sequence). CDR3 residues: CASSPFDREYEKLFF. In DNA, the CDR3 is TGTGCCAGTAGTCCCTTCGACAGGGAGTACGAAAAACTGTTTTTT.

This clone showed up just once. The rearrangement joins TRBV29-1 to TRBJ1-4, with a weak D call TRBD1 (5 bases). V gave up 3 bases and J gave up 4 bases, with 12 bases separating them. This CDR3 region has 14 residues. Germline V lookup: CDR1 SQVTM, CDR2 ANQGSEA. The CDR3 reads CSVEDRDVNEKLFF. CDR3 coding DNA: TGCAGCGTTGAGGACCGGGACGTTAATGAAAAACTGTTTTTT.